These 16 T cell receptor beta chains originate from one sample sequenced in a study of identifying expanded T cells in peripheral blood. Sequenced by immunoSEQ multiplex PCR; TCRdb stores in-frame clones only, minus some. The data contain 55,000 to 60,000 clones, more than 70% of them seen just once; the ten biggest clones take up 3.6%. Sequencing input: blood. These TCRs come from a person aged 18-69 years in good health.

The rearrangement uses TRBV9 and TRBJ2-3, with TRBD2 matching over 9 bases. This CDR3 has 16 residues. Trimming removed 0 bases from V and 6 bases from J; junction bases left unmatched: 8. Germline values: CDR1 SGDLS, CDR2 YYNGEE. The CDR3 is CASSVEGREGLDTQYF. CDR3 DNA: TGTGCCAGCAGCGTAGAAGGGCGGGAGGGCCTCGATACGCAGTATTTT.

The genes are TRBV2 and TRBJ1-1; D is undetermined. The CDR3 runs to 13 residues. The germline V gene has CDR1 SNHLY and CDR2 FYNNEI. V lost 7 bases and J lost 11, with 20 bases in between. The CDR3 protein is CASMGDANLVAFF. In DNA, the CDR3 is TGTGCCAGCATGGGAGATGCAAACCTCGTCGCTTTCTTT.

The V and J genes are TRBV20-1 and TRBJ2-5; D remains unclear. Trimming removed 4 bases at V and 5 bases at J, with 8 bases between. Looked up from germline, CDR1 is DFQATT and CDR2 is SNEGSKA (reference sequence). This CDR3 is 11 amino acids long. The CDR3 nucleotides are TGCAGTGCTACCGTTGGGGAGACCCAGTACTTC. Encoded protein: CSATVGETQYF.

This clone was seen only once. The V gene is TRBV7-2, the J gene TRBJ2-7, with 11 bases lining up with TRBD2. Germline CDR1 and CDR2: SGHTA and FQGNSA. V gave up 6 bases and J gave up 5 bases; unmatched junction bases: 6. The CDR3 spans 14 residues. The CDR3 DNA is TGTGCCAGCAGGTTCGGACTAGCGGGCGACGAGCAGTACTTC. Encoded protein: CASRFGLAGDEQYF.

The genes are TRBV29-1 and TRBJ2-1, with D tentatively TRBD1 or TRBD2 (5 bases each). The germline V and J ends were trimmed by 7 bases and 2 bases, with 12 bases remaining between them. Germline CDR1 reads SQVTM; CDR2 reads ANQGSEA. The CDR3 spans 13 residues. This CDR3 reads CSARDQTYNEQFF. In nucleotides, the CDR3 is TGCAGCGCGAGGGACCAAACCTACAATGAGCAGTTCTTC.

V and J are TRBV11-2 and TRBJ2-2, with TRBD2 matching 7 bases. Per the germline V gene, CDR1 is SGHAT and CDR2 is FQNNGV. V shed 5 bases and J 5 bases; nucleotides not matched to a gene: 11. This CDR3 has 16 amino acids. CDR3 DNA: TGTGCCAGCAGCGATGTATCGCAGGGAGGGACCGGGGAGCTGTTTTTT. This gives the protein CASSDVSQGGTGELFF.

This chain links TRBV28 with TRBJ2-1, with D perhaps TRBD2 (6 bases). The CDR3 runs to 16 residues. The V gene lost 1 base and the J gene lost 0 bases, with 10 bases spanning the gap. Germline lookup yields CDR1 MDHEN and CDR2 SYDVKM. Here the CDR3 reads CASSLFLGSSYNEQFF. The CDR3 nucleotides are TGTGCCAGCAGTTTATTCCTCGGGAGCTCCTACAATGAGCAGTTCTTC.

This rearrangement joins TRBV9 to TRBJ2-3; TRBD2 aligns across 7 bases. The germline V gene encodes CDR1 SGDLS and CDR2 YYNGEE. The CDR3 loop spans 13 amino acids. The trim removed 5 bases at V and 1 base at J, leaving 1 base unmatched. CDR3 coding DNA: TGTGCCAGCAGTGCGGGGGGCACAGATACGCAGTATTTT. Translated: CASSAGGTDTQYF.

The J gene is TRBJ2-7, the V gene TRBV5-1; possible D gene TRBD1, 6 bases. V was shortened by 4 bases and J by 3 bases, with 14 bases between the two germline ends. From germline, CDR1 is SGHRS and CDR2 YFSETQ. CDR3 length: 14 residues. The CDR3 region has the DNA TGCGCCAGCAGCCAGGGGATAGGGGGCTACGAGCAGTACTTC. Amino acids: CASSQGIGGYEQYF.

The chain couples TRBV4-3 to TRBJ2-1; D unclear. CDR1 and CDR2 (germline): LGHNA, YSLEER. CDR3 length: 16 amino acids. V gave up 0 bases and J gave up 8 bases, with 17 bases separating them. CDR3 coding DNA: TGCGCCAGCAGCCAAGATGAGGCTCAAGCCAGCGATGAGCAGTTCTTC. It translates to CASSQDEAQASDEQFF.

The chain combines TRBV29-1 with TRBJ2-1; TRBD2 agrees at 8 bases. This CDR3 contains 16 residues. From germline, CDR1 is SQVTM and CDR2 ANQGSEA. The V gene end was trimmed by 4 bases and the J gene end by 6 bases; junction bases not matched to a gene: 14. The chain's CDR3 is CSVGRAGGGEGNEQFF. The CDR3 DNA follows: TGCAGCGTTGGGCGCGCGGGGGGAGGGGAGGGCAATGAGCAGTTCTTC.

This chain uses TRBV5-6 with TRBJ2-5; D possibly uses TRBD1 or TRBD2 (6 bases each). Germline V lookup: CDR1 SGHDT, CDR2 YYEEEE. The CDR3 contains 14 residues. Between the trimmed V and J ends, which lost 2 bases and 5 bases, there was a span of 13 bases. CDR3 DNA sequence: TGTGCCAGCAGCTTTGGGGGGCGCTGGGAGACCCAGTACTTC. Its translation is CASSFGGRWETQYF.

The rearrangement uses TRBV6-5 and TRBJ1-2; D remains ambiguous. Trimming took 0 bases from V and 8 from J, leaving 10 bases between them. Germline V gene data show CDR1 as MNHEY and CDR2 as SVGAGI. The CDR3 consists of 13 residues. Written as DNA, the CDR3 is TGTGCCAGCAGTTACTCAGGGAGAGCAGGCTACACCTTC. Encoded protein: CASSYSGRAGYTF.

The chain recombines TRBV13 with TRBJ1-2; maybe TRBD1 (6 bases). Trimming removed 4 bases at V and 0 bases at J, with 18 bases between. The germline V gene has CDR1 PRHDT and CDR2 FYEKMQ (reference sequence). This CDR3 has 17 amino acids. CDR3 DNA sequence: TGTGCCAGCAGCTCCCGGACAGACCTGGCTGCTAACTATGGCTACACCTTC. Encoded protein: CASSSRTDLAANYGYTF.

The chain uses TRBV7-9 and TRBJ1-2; no clear D gene. CDR1 and CDR2 (germline): SEHNR, FQNEAQ (reference sequence). The CDR3 length is 13 residues. Trimming left V 3 bases short and J 6 bases short, with 11 bases between. Here the CDR3 reads CASSFRGLDGYTF. As DNA, the CDR3 is TGTGCCAGCAGCTTCCGTGGACTGGATGGCTACACCTTC.

This clone was seen just once. The chain combines TRBV7-2 with TRBJ1-5; D may be TRBD1 (6 bases). The germline V gene has CDR1 SGHTA and CDR2 FQGNSA. The CDR3 totals 13 residues. The ends were cut back, 4 bases at V and 5 bases at J, with 9 bases in the middle. Written as DNA, the CDR3 is TGTGCCAGCAGCTGGGACACCGATCAGCCCCAGCATTTT. Amino acids: CASSWDTDQPQHF.